One sample yielded the 10 T cell receptor beta chains listed below, sequenced in a study of graft-versus-host responses after intestinal transplantation. These receptors' antigens are unknown. Some clones are missing from TCRdb's copy, which holds only in-frame ones; the method was immunoSEQ multiplex PCR. Of 38,000 or so clones in the sample, roughly 96% were seen once. The sequencing here drew on unstimulated CD8+ T cells sorted from spleen or lymph node cells, taken before transplant. These TCRs come from a human donor who was the organ donor for an intestinal transplant.

The V call is TRBV15, the J call TRBJ2-7, with TRBD2 matching over 7 bases. V shed 5 bases, J shed 3 bases, and the junction held 10 bases outside the gene matches. CDR1 is LNHNV, CDR2 YYDKDF, per germline (reference sequence). The CDR3 spans 15 residues. The DNA for the CDR3 is TGTGCCACCAGCCAGACGTCCACGGGGGGCTACGAGCAGTACTTC. Protein: CATSQTSTGGYEQYF.

CDR3 DNA: TGTGCCACCAGCAGAGAAGGGGTCACCTACAATGAGCAGTTCTTC. Amino acid sequence: CATSREGVTYNEQFF. V gene TRBV15 combines with J gene TRBJ2-1, with a possible D match to TRBD1 (5 bases). Germline V gives CDR1 LNHNV, CDR2 YYDKDF (reference sequence). With 0 bases removed from V and 2 bases from J, the gap between germline ends came to 8 bases. The CDR3 totals 15 residues.

The rearrangement links TRBV27 to TRBJ2-2, with a weak D call TRBD2 (6 bases). The CDR3 spans 16 residues. The germline gives CDR1 MNHEY, CDR2 SMNVEV (reference sequence). Trimming stripped 5 bases from V and 4 bases from J, with 17 bases between. CDR3 nucleotides: TGTGCCAGCAGTCCGCGGGACTTTCCCTCCACCGGGGAGCTGTTTTTT. Translating gives CASSPRDFPSTGELFF.

This clone was picked up one time. V is TRBV9 and J is TRBJ1-1, with D perhaps TRBD1 (5 bases). Germline lookup yields CDR1 SGDLS and CDR2 YYNGEE. Trimming removed 7 bases at V and 5 bases at J, with 12 bases between. The CDR3 runs to 12 residues. The CDR3 coding sequence is TGTGCCAGCTCAGGGTGGGAAACTGAAGCTTTCTTT. It encodes CASSGWETEAFF.

The chain couples TRBV18 to TRBJ2-5; no firm D call. V shed 3 bases and J shed 0 bases, with 5 bases lying between them. There are 13 residues in the CDR3. Germline V lookup: CDR1 KGHSH, CDR2 LQKENI. CDR3 DNA sequence: TGTGCCAGCTCACCCCCGTACCAAGAGACCCAGTACTTC. Translation: CASSPPYQETQYF.

The chain combines TRBV11-3 with TRBJ2-3; no definite D call. Germline values: CDR1 SGHNT, CDR2 YENEEA. V was cut by 5 bases and J by 2 bases, with 8 bases left in between. The CDR3 length is 13 residues. This CDR3 is CASSAGTTDTQYF. DNA for the CDR3: TGTGCCAGCAGCGCCGGAACCACAGATACGCAGTATTTT.

The rearrangement links TRBV19 to TRBJ2-1; D is perhaps TRBD1 (7 bases). The CDR3 is made up of 13 amino acids. The germline V gene encodes CDR1 LNHDA and CDR2 SQIVND (reference sequence). Trimming pared 11 bases from V and 3 bases from J, leaving 14 bases between. DNA for the CDR3: TGTGCCGCCAGGGGGGAAGTCTACAATGAGCAGTTCTTC. This codes for CAARGEVYNEQFF.

The V gene is TRBV4-2, the J gene TRBJ2-7; TRBD1 agrees at 7 bases. Losses at the gene ends were 9 bases for V and 0 bases for J; bases not matched to a gene: 8. The CDR3 has 14 amino acids. CDR1 and CDR2 (germline): LGHNA, YNFKEQ. In DNA form, the CDR3 reads TGTGCCAGTAGATACTACAGGGGCTCCTACGAGCAGTACTTC. As protein: CASRYYRGSYEQYF.

The CDR3 bases are TGTGCCAGCAGCCAAGAATTCGCGGATGAGCAGTTCTTC. Translation gives CASSQEFADEQFF. This chain connects TRBV4-2 to TRBJ2-1; D unresolved. The germline V gene has CDR1 LGHNA and CDR2 YNFKEQ. The V end was cut by 0 bases, the J end by 8 bases, with 8 bases between. CDR3 length equals 13 residues.

The rearrangement uses TRBV4-2 and TRBJ1-2; 7 nucleotides align to TRBD1. Germline V gene data show CDR1 as LGHNA and CDR2 as YNFKEQ. This CDR3 is 16 amino acids long. The ends lost 1 base at V and 0 bases at J; junction bases unmatched: 5. The CDR3 nucleotides are TGTGCCAGCAGCCAAGCCGGGACAGCCGCTAACTATGGCTACACCTTC. Its protein is CASSQAGTAANYGYTF.